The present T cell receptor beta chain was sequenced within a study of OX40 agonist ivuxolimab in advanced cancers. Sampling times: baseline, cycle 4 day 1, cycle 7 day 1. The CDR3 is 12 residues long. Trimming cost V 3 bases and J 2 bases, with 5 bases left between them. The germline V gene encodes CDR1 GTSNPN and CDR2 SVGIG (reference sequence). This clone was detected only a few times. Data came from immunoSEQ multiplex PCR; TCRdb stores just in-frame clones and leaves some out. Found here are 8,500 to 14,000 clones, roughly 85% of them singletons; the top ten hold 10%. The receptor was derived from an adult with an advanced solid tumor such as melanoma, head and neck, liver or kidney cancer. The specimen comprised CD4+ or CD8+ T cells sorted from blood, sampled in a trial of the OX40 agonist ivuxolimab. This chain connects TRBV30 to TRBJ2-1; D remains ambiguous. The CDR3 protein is CAWRTAYNEQFF. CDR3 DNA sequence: TGTGCCTGGAGGACTGCCTACAATGAGCAGTTCTTC.